The rows below give T cell receptor beta chains drawn from one sample of a study of PD-L1 blockade in urothelial cancer. Sequencing was performed with immunoSEQ multiplex PCR; in TCRdb, only in-frame clones are kept and a portion is missing. In the table there are around 100,000 clones, roughly 87% of which are singletons. This material consisted of PBMCs, taken around atezolizumab (anti-PD-L1) treatment. These receptors all stem from a man in his fifties or sixties with urothelial cancer. CDR3s include the opening cysteine and the closing phenylalanine or tryptophan. The D gene is left open where the match is weak. Only some rows state a clone size, as once, few, many or a class for expanded clones.

j_gene | v_gene | abundance | d_gene | CDR3aa | CDR3nt
TRBJ1-3 | TRBV6-5 | once | . | CASSLLTSGNTIYF | TGTGCCAGCAGTCTCCTGACTTCTGGAAACACCATATATTTT
TRBJ2-7 | TRBV5-1 | once | . | CASAQGGSYEQYF | TGCGCCAGCGCCCAGGGAGGCAGCTACGAGCAGTACTTC
TRBJ2-1 | TRBV5-1 | . | . | CASSPARGEQFF | TGCGCCAGCAGCCCCGCCCGCGGGGAGCAGTTCTTC
TRBJ2-5 | TRBV5-4 | . | TRBD1 | CASSLEGARETQYF | TGTGCCAGCAGCTTGGAGGGGGCTAGGGAGACCCAGTACTTC
TRBJ1-3 | TRBV19 | few | . | CASTIGGDAGNTIYF | TGTGCCAGTACGATCGGGGGAGACGCTGGAAACACCATATATTTT
TRBJ1-1 | TRBV7-2 | . | . | CASSFSIQDTEAFF | TGTGCCAGCAGCTTTTCCATACAGGACACTGAAGCTTTCTTT
TRBJ2-5 | TRBV7-2 | . | . | CASSPRETQYF | TGTGCCAGCAGCCCCCGAGAGACCCAGTACTTC
TRBJ1-5 | TRBV5-1 | . | TRBD1 | CASSLGTGNRNNQPQHF | TGCGCCAGCAGCTTGGGGACAGGGAATAGGAACAATCAGCCCCAGCATTTT
TRBJ1-1 | TRBV7-9 | . | . | CASSPGNPGEAFF | TGTGCCAGCAGCCCTGGTAACCCGGGTGAAGCTTTCTTT
TRBJ1-1 | TRBV6-5 | few | . | CASTYGGTEAFF | TGTGCCAGCACCTACGGGGGCACTGAAGCTTTCTTT
TRBJ2-6 | TRBV1 | . | . | CTSSQGRAKRAGANVLTF | TGCACCAGCAGCCAGGGGCGCGCCAAGAGAGCTGGGGCCAACGTCCTGACTTTC
TRBJ2-3 | TRBV7-8 | . | TRBD2 | CASSLTASGVTSTDTQYF | TGTGCCAGCAGCCTAACGGCTAGCGGAGTAACTAGCACAGATACGCAGTATTTT
TRBJ1-1 | TRBV2 | few | TRBD1 | CASTNQGDTEAFF | TGTGCCAGCACCAACCAGGGGGACACTGAAGCTTTCTTT
TRBJ2-3 | TRBV7-9 | . | TRBD2 | CASSFSLAGSTDTQYF | TGTGCCAGCAGCTTCAGCCTAGCGGGGAGCACAGATACGCAGTATTTT
TRBJ1-2 | TRBV28 | . | TRBD1 | CASSKTPGGRDYGYTF | TGTGCCAGCAGCAAAACCCCAGGGGGCCGGGACTATGGCTACACCTTC
TRBJ1-1 | TRBV28 | . | . | CASSHQGSNTEAFF | TGTGCCAGCAGTCACCAGGGCTCCAACACTGAAGCTTTCTTT
TRBJ2-7 | TRBV5-1 | once | . | CASRSQVSTYEQYF | TGCGCCAGCAGATCCCAGGTCTCAACCTACGAGCAGTACTTC
TRBJ2-3 | TRBV7-9 | . | TRBD1 | CASSLGRQGPFADTQYF | TGTGCCAGCAGCTTAGGGCGACAGGGACCGTTTGCAGATACGCAGTATTTT
TRBJ1-1 | TRBV28 | . | TRBD1 | CASILEGARGPEAFF | TGTGCCAGCATCCTAGAGGGGGCCCGGGGGCCTGAAGCTTTCTTT
TRBJ2-7 | TRBV6-4 | . | TRBD2 | CASSPETKTSGPPYEQYF | TGTGCCAGCAGCCCCGAGACTAAGACTAGCGGTCCACCCTACGAGCAGTACTTC
TRBJ2-7 | TRBV6-6 | once | . | CASSYGGATSSYEQYF | TGTGCCAGCAGTTACGGGGGGGCGACCAGCTCCTACGAGCAGTACTTC
TRBJ2-7 | TRBV28 | . | . | CASSLVQGTLPYEQYF | TGTGCCAGCAGTTTGGTACAGGGAACCCTACCTTACGAGCAGTACTTC
TRBJ2-1 | TRBV9 | few | . | CASSVEPQGHSSYNEQFF | TGTGCCAGCAGCGTAGAGCCGCAGGGCCACAGCTCCTACAATGAGCAGTTCTTC
TRBJ1-1 | TRBV7-2 | . | . | CASRREGRPTEAFF | TGTGCCAGCAGGCGGGAGGGGCGCCCAACTGAAGCTTTCTTT